This T cell receptor (beta chain) was obtained from a study of blood T cells in healthy people across ages. For the second PCR, which ran for about 6 to 11 cycles, a sample-barcoded 5' primer and a J-beta primer mix were used. TCRdb reanalysed the 5' RACE reads using MiXCR and keeps one entry per CDR3 protein. The sample contains over a million distinct CDR3 sequences, approximately 43% of which appear only once. Germline CDR1 MGHDK, CDR2 SYGVNS. This CDR3 comprises 16 residues. V was trimmed by 1 base and J by 0 bases, leaving 7 bases between them. The study recruited healthy Caucasian donors from Russia who were aged roughly 6 to 95.

What was sequenced was blood. This receptor was identified in a young woman in good health. The chain couples TRBV25-1 to TRBJ2-6, with D tentatively TRBD1 (5 bases). The CDR3 DNA follows: TGTGCCAGCAGTGAATGGGGCAGCTCTGGGGCCAACGTCCTGACTTTC. It yields the protein CASSEWGSSGANVLTF.